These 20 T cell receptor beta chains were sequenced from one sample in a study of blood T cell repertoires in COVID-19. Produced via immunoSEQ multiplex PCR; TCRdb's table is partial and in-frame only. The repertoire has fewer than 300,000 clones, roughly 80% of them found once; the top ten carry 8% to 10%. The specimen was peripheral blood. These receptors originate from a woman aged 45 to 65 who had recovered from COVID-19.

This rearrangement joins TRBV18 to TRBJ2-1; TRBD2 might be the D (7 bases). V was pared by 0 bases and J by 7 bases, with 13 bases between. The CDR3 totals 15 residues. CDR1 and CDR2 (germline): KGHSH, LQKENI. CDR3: CASSPPRGAVNEQFF. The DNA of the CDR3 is TGTGCCAGCTCACCACCCCGGGGGGCGGTGAATGAGCAGTTCTTC.

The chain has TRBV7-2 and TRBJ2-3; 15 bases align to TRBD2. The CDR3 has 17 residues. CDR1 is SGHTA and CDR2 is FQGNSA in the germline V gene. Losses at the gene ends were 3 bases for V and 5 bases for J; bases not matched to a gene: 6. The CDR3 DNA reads TGTGCCAGCAGCTTGGGACTAGCGGGAGGCGGTGGAGATACGCAGTATTTT. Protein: CASSLGLAGGGGDTQYF.

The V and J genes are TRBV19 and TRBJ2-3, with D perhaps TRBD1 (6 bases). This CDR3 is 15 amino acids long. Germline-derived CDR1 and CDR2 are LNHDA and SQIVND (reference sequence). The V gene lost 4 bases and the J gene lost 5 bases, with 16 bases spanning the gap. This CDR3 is CASSTQGRTGDTQYF. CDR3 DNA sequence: TGTGCCAGTAGTACCCAGGGGCGGACGGGAGATACGCAGTATTTT.

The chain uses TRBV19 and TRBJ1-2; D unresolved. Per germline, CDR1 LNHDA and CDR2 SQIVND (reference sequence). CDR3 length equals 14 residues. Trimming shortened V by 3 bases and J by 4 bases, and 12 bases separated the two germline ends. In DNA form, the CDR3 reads TGTGCCAGTAGTATTGCAGGTGGTGGCTATGGCTACACCTTC. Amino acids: CASSIAGGGYGYTF.

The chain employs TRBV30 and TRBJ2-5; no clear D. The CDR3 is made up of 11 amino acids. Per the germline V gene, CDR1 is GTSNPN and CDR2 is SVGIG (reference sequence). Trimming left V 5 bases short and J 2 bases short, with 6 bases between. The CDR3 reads CAWGRQETQYF. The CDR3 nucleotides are TGTGCCTGGGGACGGCAAGAGACCCAGTACTTC.

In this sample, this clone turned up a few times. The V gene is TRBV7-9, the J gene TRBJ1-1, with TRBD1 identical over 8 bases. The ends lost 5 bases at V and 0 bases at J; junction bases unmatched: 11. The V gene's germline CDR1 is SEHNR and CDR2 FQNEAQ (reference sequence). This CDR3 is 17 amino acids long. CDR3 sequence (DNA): TGTGCCAGCAGCCGAAGCTCCGGACAGGGAGTGAACACTGAAGCTTTCTTT. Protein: CASSRSSGQGVNTEAFF.

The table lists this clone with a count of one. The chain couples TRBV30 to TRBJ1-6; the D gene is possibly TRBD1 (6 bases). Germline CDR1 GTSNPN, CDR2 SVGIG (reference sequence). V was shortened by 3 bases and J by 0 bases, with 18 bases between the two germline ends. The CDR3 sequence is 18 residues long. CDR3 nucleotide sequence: TGTGCCTGGAGCGGGGACAAGGCACAGAGCTCCTATAATTCACCCCTCCACTTT. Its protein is CAWSGDKAQSSYNSPLHF.

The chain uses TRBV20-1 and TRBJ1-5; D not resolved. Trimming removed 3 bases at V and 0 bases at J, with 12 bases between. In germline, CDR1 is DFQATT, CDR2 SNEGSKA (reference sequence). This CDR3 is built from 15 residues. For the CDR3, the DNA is TGCAGTGCTAGTTGGGAGGGAGTTAGCAATCAGCCCCAGCATTTT. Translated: CSASWEGVSNQPQHF.

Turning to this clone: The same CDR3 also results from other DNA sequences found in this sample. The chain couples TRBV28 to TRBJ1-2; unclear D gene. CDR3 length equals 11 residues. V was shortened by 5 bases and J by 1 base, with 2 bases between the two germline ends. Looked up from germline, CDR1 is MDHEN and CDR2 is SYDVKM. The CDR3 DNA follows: TGTGCCAGCAGTCTTAACTATGGCTACACCTTC. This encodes CASSLNYGYTF.

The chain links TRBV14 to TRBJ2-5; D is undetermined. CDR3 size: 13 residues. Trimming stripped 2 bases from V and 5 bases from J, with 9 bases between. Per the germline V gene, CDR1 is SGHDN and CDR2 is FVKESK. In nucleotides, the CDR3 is TGTGCCAGCAGCCAACGCCGGGTTGAGACCCAGTACTTC. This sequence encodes CASSQRRVETQYF.

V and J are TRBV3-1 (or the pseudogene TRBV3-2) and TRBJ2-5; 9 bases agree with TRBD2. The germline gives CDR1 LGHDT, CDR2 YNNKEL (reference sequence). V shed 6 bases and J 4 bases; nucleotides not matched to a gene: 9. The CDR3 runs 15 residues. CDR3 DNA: TGTGCCAGCAGACCAAGCGGGGGGAGGACAGAGACCCAGTACTTC. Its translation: CASRPSGGRTETQYF.

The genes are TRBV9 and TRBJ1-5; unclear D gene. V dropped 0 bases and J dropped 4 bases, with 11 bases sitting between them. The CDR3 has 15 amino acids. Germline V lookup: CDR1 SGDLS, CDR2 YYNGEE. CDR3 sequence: CASSVDSRLNQPQHF. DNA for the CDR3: TGTGCCAGCAGCGTAGACAGTAGGCTTAATCAGCCCCAGCATTTT.

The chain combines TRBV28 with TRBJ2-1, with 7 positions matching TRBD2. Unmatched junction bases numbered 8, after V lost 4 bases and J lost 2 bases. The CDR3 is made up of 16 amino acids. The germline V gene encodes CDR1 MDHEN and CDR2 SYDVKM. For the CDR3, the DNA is TGTGCCAGCAGTTCCCAGGGCGGGAGCGCCTACAATGAGCAGTTCTTC. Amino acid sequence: CASSSQGGSAYNEQFF.

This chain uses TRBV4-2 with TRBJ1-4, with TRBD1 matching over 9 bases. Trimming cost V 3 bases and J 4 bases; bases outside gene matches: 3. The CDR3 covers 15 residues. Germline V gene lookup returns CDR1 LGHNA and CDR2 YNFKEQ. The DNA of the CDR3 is TGTGCCAGCAGCCAGGGGACAGGGAATAATGAAAAACTGTTTTTT. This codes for CASSQGTGNNEKLFF.

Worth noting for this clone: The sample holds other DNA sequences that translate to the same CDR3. The CDR3 here is CASMRGSTDTQYF. The DNA for the CDR3 is TGTGCCAGCATGAGGGGGAGCACAGATACGCAGTATTTT. The V and J genes are TRBV28 and TRBJ2-3; weak D call: TRBD1 (6 bases). Trimming left V 7 bases short and J 0 bases short, with 8 bases between. This CDR3 has 13 amino acids. CDR1 is MDHEN and CDR2 is SYDVKM in the germline V gene.

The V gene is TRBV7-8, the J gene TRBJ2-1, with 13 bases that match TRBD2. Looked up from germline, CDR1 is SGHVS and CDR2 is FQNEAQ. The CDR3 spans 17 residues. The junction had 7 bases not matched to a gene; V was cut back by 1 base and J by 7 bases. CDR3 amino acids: CASSLGPLAGGLNEQFF. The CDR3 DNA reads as TGTGCCAGCAGCTTAGGACCACTAGCGGGAGGGCTTAATGAGCAGTTCTTC.

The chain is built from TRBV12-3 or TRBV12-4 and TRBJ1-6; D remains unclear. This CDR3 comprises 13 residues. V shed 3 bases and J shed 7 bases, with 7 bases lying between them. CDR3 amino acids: CASSFLRNSPLHF. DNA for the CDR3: TGTGCCAGCAGTTTTCTGAGGAATTCACCCCTCCACTTT.

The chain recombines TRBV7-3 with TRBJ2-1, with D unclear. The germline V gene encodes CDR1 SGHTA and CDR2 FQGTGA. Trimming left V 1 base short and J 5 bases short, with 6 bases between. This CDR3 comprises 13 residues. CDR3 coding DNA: TGTGCCAGCAGCTTAAGCCAGGACAATGAGCAGTTCTTC. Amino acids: CASSLSQDNEQFF.

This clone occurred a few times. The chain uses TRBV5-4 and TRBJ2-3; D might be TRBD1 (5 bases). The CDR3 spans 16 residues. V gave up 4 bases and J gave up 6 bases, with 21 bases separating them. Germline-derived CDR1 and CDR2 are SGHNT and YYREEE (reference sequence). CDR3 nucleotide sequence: TGTGCCAGCAGCGACTCGGTGGCCTACAGGTTGGATACGCAGTATTTT. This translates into CASSDSVAYRLDTQYF.

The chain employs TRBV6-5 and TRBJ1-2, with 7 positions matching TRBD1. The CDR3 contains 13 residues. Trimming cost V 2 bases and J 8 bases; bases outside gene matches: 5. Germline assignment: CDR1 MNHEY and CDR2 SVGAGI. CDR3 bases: TGTGCCAGCAGTTACCTGGGGGGACAGGGCTACACCTTC. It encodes CASSYLGGQGYTF.